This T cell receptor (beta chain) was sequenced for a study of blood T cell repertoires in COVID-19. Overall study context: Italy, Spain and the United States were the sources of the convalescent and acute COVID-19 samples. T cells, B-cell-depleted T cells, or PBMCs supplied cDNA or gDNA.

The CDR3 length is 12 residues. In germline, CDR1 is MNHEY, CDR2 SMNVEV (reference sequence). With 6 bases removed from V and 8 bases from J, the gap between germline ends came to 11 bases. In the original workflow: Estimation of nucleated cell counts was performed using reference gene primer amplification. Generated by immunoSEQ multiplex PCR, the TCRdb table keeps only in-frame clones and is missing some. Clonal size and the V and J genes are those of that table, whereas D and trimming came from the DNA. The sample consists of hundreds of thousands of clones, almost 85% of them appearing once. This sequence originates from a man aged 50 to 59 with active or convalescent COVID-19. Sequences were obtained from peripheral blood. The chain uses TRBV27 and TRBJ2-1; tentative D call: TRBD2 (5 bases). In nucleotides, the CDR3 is TGTGCCAGCAGAGATAGCGTGGATGAGCAGTTCTTC. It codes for CASRDSVDEQFF.